This T cell receptor beta chain is from a study of cytomegalovirus exposure and HLA in healthy donors. Overall study: An early data release held some 89 million unique TCRs from HLA-typed donors.

Whole-study findings and limits: The classifier was said to identify cytomegalovirus status with high specificity and sensitivity. In a later analysis, most CMV-associated TCR beta chains appeared HLA-restricted. In a later analysis, HLA-C alleles had the fewest associated TCRs, DRB1 alleles the most.

Notes on this clone: Antigen: not known.

13 Jbeta primers and 60 Vbeta primers were used for the PCR. Clones were read by immunoSEQ multiplex PCR, and TCRdb kept only the in-frame ones, dropping some. The data contain about 160,000 clones, around 81% of them singletons. Sequenced: PBMCs. The TCR comes from a woman aged 35 to 49 in good health and CMV-seronegative.

CDR3 amino acids: CASSLGMGSGRATDTQYF. For the CDR3, the DNA is TGTGCCAGCAGCTTAGGAATGGGTAGCGGGAGGGCCACAGATACGCAGTATTTT. The chain has TRBV7-8 and TRBJ2-3; 11 bases are a match to TRBD2. Germline CDR1 is SGHVS and CDR2 is FQNEAQ. The junction had 8 bases not matched to a gene; V was cut back by 1 base and J by 2 bases. This CDR3 is 18 amino acids long.